The clone carrying this TCR beta chain was seen more than once but under ten times. This sample was included in a study of T cells in Graves' hyperthyroidism and ophthalmopathy. The CDR3 has 14 residues. Germline V gene lookup returns CDR1 DFQATT and CDR2 SNEGSKA (reference sequence). V lost 2 bases to trimming and J lost 2 bases, with 13 bases between them. Uncontrolled infection, other autoimmune disease, pregnancy or lactation excluded patients. Amplified regions were TCR beta CDR3 sequences from RNA transcripts. Researchers ran a first-round RT-PCR on the TCR CDR3 using the HTBI primer set. TCRdb itself ran the multiplex PCR reads through MiXCR, one entry per CDR3 protein. The sample includes 380,000 or so distinct CDR3 sequences, approximately 12% of them seen just once.

Sequencing was carried out using blood. This receptor was taken from a man aged 25-45 years with Graves' hyperthyroidism that later progressed to Graves' ophthalmopathy. V and J are TRBV20-1 and TRBJ2-7, with D perhaps matching TRBD1 (6 bases). Written as DNA, the CDR3 is TGCAGTGCTAGAACACAGGGTAACACCTACGAGCAGTACTTC. It yields the protein CSARTQGNTYEQYF.